These 5 T cell receptor beta chains share one sample of origin, sequenced in a study of naive and memory T cell subsets. The beta constant-region primer was an equimolar mix of two oligonucleotides covering TRBC1 and TRBC2. Each CDR3 protein is one row after TCRdb ran MiXCR on the UMI-ligation and nested PCR reads. Of some 150,000 distinct CDR3 sequences in the sample, about 15% were seen once. The specimen sequenced was naive CD4+ T cells from blood. The receptor set was obtained from a human donor in good health.

The chain carries TRBV4-1 and TRBJ1-1, with TRBD1 identical over 7 bases. The V gene's germline CDR1 is MGHRA and CDR2 YSYEKL. The CDR3 is 17 amino acids. With 1 base clipped from V and 2 bases from J, the junction kept 10 bases outside the gene matches. The CDR3 sequence is CASSQGVVRQGNTEAFF. The CDR3 DNA follows: TGCGCCAGCAGCCAAGGGGTGGTGAGACAGGGAAACACTGAAGCTTTCTTT.

This clonotype has a handful of counts. V gene TRBV10-3 combines with J gene TRBJ1-1; maybe TRBD1 (6 bases). V lost 10 bases to trimming and J lost 5 bases, with 20 bases between them. The CDR3 is 14 amino acids. CDR1 is ENHRY and CDR2 is SYGVKD in the germline V gene. The CDR3 DNA reads TGTGCCAGGGACACACGACTAGTCGGGACTGAAGCTTTCTTT. This gives the protein CARDTRLVGTEAFF.

J is TRBJ2-1 and V is TRBV11-1; 11 nucleotides align to TRBD2. The CDR3 is 16 residues long. V shed 6 bases, J shed 1 base, and the junction held 5 bases outside the gene matches. In germline, CDR1 is SGHAT, CDR2 FQDESV (reference sequence). CDR3 sequence (DNA): TGTGCCAGCAGACGGGGGACTAGCGGTTCCTACAATGAGCAGTTCTTC. It yields the protein CASRRGTSGSYNEQFF. Together with reference TRBV11-1 and TRBJ2-1, the CDR3 gives the full variable domain: EAEVAQSPRYKITEKSQAVAFWCDPISGHATLYWYRQILGQGPELLVQFQDESVVDDSQLPKDRFSAERLKGVDSTLKIQPAELGDSAMYLCASRRGTSGSYNEQFFGPGTRLTVL.

CDR3 protein: CASSLVLVDTQYF. The CDR3 DNA reads TGTGCCAGCAGCTTGGTTCTGGTGGATACGCAGTATTTT. The rearrangement uses TRBV5-4 and TRBJ2-3, with D unresolved. Per germline, CDR1 SGHNT and CDR2 YYREEE (reference sequence). Trimming removed 0 bases from V and 6 bases from J, with 8 bases in between. This CDR3 comprises 13 residues.

The chain uses TRBV20-1 and TRBJ1-4; possibly TRBD1 for D (5 bases). Per germline, CDR1 DFQATT and CDR2 SNEGSKA (reference sequence). This CDR3 comprises 14 residues. V lost 3 bases, J lost 0 bases, and 8 bases lay in between. The CDR3 nucleotides read TGCAGTGCTAGCCGAGGGGCAACTAATGAAAAACTGTTTTTT. This gives the protein CSASRGATNEKLFF.